Each of the 30 T cell receptor beta chains below was sequenced from the same sample in a study of blood T cells in healthy people across ages. With a J-beta primer mix and a sample-barcoded 5' primer, a second PCR ran roughly 6 to 11 cycles. MiXCR was run by TCRdb on the 5' RACE reads, yielding one entry per CDR3 protein. The table shows 730,000 or so distinct CDR3 sequences, with over 40% occurring only once. Sequencing was done on a sample of blood. These receptors all stem from a man older than 75 in good health.

This clonotype was recorded a few times. The rearrangement uses TRBV14 and TRBJ2-7, with 11 bases identical to TRBD2. This CDR3 contains 15 residues. The V and J ends lost 4 bases and 9 bases, in that order; junction bases with no gene match: 11. Germline V gene sequence: CDR1 SGHDN, CDR2 FVKESK. CDR3 sequence reads: CASSPLAGGTRPQYF. CDR3 DNA: TGTGCCAGCAGCCCGTTAGCGGGAGGGACACGACCGCAGTACTTC.

The J gene is TRBJ1-1, the V gene TRBV11-3; 7 bases are shared with TRBD1. V shed 5 bases, J shed 0 bases, and the junction held 6 bases outside the gene matches. Germline lookup yields CDR1 SGHNT and CDR2 YENEEA. The length of the CDR3 is 15 residues. The CDR3 is CASSPGTAVNTEAFF. The DNA for the CDR3 is TGTGCCAGCAGCCCCGGGACAGCCGTGAACACTGAAGCTTTCTTT.

This clonotype was seen a handful of times. The chain has TRBV20-1 and TRBJ2-7, with a tentative D call TRBD1 (6 bases). The CDR3 has 15 amino acids. Per the germline V gene, CDR1 is DFQATT and CDR2 is SNEGSKA (reference sequence). The ends were cut back, 3 bases at V and 3 bases at J, with 18 bases in the middle. The CDR3 DNA follows: TGCAGTGCTAGCGCAGCTACAGGGTATCACTACGAGCAGTACTTC. It yields the protein CSASAATGYHYEQYF.

This clonotype was seen only a few times. The CDR3, as DNA: TGCGGCGGAAAAAGGGGCTCCTACAATGAGCAGTTCTTC. Its translation: CGGKRGSYNEQFF. The chain uses TRBV20-1 and TRBJ2-1, with a weak D call TRBD1 (5 bases). This CDR3 has 13 residues. Germline values: CDR1 DFQATT, CDR2 SNEGSKA (reference sequence).

The chain carries TRBV18 and TRBJ2-1; the match to TRBD1 covers 10 bases. V dropped 1 base and J dropped 4; count of bases not matched to a gene: 4. This CDR3 spans 16 amino acids. Looked up from germline, CDR1 is KGHSH and CDR2 is LQKENI. The CDR3 loop is CASSPQGQGFYNEQFF. Written as DNA, the CDR3 is TGTGCCAGCTCACCACAGGGACAGGGGTTTTACAATGAGCAGTTCTTC.

This clonotype was counted between two and nine times. V usage is TRBV24-1 and J usage is TRBJ2-7; no reliable D call. Deletions cut 2 bases from V and 2 bases from J, with 9 bases between. This CDR3 spans 14 amino acids. The V gene's germline CDR1 is KGHDR and CDR2 SFDVKD. In nucleotides, the CDR3 is TGTGCCACCAGTGATTCGGTACGGCCCTACGAGCAGTACTTC. Protein: CATSDSVRPYEQYF.

The J gene is TRBJ2-4, the V gene TRBV27, with 9 bases matching TRBD1. CDR1 MNHEY and CDR2 SMNVEV come from the germline V gene (reference sequence). This CDR3 is 15 amino acids long. The V gene end was trimmed by 8 bases and the J gene end by 4 bases; junction bases not matched to a gene: 9. CDR3 bases: TGTGCCAGCCGTATAATGGGACAGGGAAAAAACATTCAGTACTTC. This sequence encodes CASRIMGQGKNIQYF.

In this sample, this clonotype turned up a few times. The chain carries TRBV6-1 and TRBJ2-5; D gene ambiguous. The last part of the DNA fits TRBJ2-7 better; the J call may be wrong. CDR1 is MNHNS and CDR2 is SASEGT in the germline V gene. The CDR3 runs 12 residues. CDR3 region: CASRKDGHEQYF. CDR3 DNA: TGTGCCAGCAGGAAGGACGGCCACGAGCAGTACTTC.

This clonotype showed up just a few times. The chain recombines TRBV7-9 with TRBJ2-3, with 14 bases matching TRBD2. The CDR3 runs to 16 residues. CDR1 and CDR2 (germline): SEHNR, FQNEAQ (reference sequence). The junction had 4 bases not matched to a gene; V was cut back by 7 bases and J by 1 base. The CDR3 coding sequence is TGTGCCAGCACCAGGGGACTAGCGGGGGGCACAGATACGCAGTATTTT. Translated: CASTRGLAGGTDTQYF.

The chain recombines TRBV18 with TRBJ2-6; tentatively, D is TRBD1 (6 bases). CDR3 length: 17 residues. Between the trimmed V and J ends, which lost 3 bases and 1 base, there was a span of 13 bases. Germline CDR1 reads KGHSH; CDR2 reads LQKENI. The CDR3 sequence: CASSPIVRGSGANVLTF. The CDR3 nucleotides are TGTGCCAGCTCACCGATTGTCAGGGGATCTGGGGCCAACGTCCTGACTTTC.

This clonotype was seen just once. This chain links TRBV4-2 with TRBJ2-6, with TRBD2 matching 9 bases. This CDR3 has 18 amino acids. In germline, CDR1 is LGHNA, CDR2 YNFKEQ. After removal of 1 base from V and 0 bases from J, the junction contained 4 bases not matched to a gene. The CDR3: CASSQGASGVSGANVLTF. In DNA, the CDR3 is TGTGCCAGCAGCCAAGGGGCTAGCGGGGTCTCTGGGGCCAACGTCCTGACTTTC.

CDR3 nucleotides: TGTGCCAGCTCAACAACACGCGAGCAGTACTTC. Translated, it gives CASSTTREQYF. V is TRBV18 and J is TRBJ2-7, with D unclear. Germline assignment: CDR1 KGHSH and CDR2 LQKENI. This CDR3 is built from 11 residues. Trimming left V 5 bases short and J 6 bases short, with 8 bases between.

This clonotype showed up just a few times. This chain connects TRBV25-1 to TRBJ1-2; D ambiguous. Germline V gives CDR1 MGHDK, CDR2 SYGVNS. The CDR3 contains 15 residues. Trimming took 6 bases from V and 2 from J, leaving 16 bases between them. The CDR3 bases are TGTGCCAGCAGCCCGATCGGATCATTCAACTATGGCTACACCTTC. Amino acids: CASSPIGSFNYGYTF.

This clonotype was detected only a few times. The gene calls are TRBV20-1 and TRBJ2-5, with 7 bases matching TRBD1. With 6 bases clipped from V and 1 base from J, the junction kept 11 bases outside the gene matches. From germline, CDR1 is DFQATT and CDR2 SNEGSKA (reference sequence). This CDR3 has 15 residues. CDR3 in amino acids: CSAPDLRDSQETQYF. In DNA form, the CDR3 reads TGCAGTGCGCCCGACCTCCGGGACAGCCAAGAGACCCAGTACTTC.

As to this clonotype: This sequence may be a read error, since a much larger clone differs from it by one base. The V gene is TRBV12-3 or TRBV12-4, the J gene TRBJ1-1; 8 bases align to TRBD1. The CDR3 contains 14 residues. CDR3 sequence (DNA): TGTGCCAGCAGTCTTACTACAGGGGGGACTGCAGCTTTCTTT. Translation gives CASSLTTGGTAAFF.

CDR3 in amino acids: CASSLNSQGNSPLHF. The DNA of the CDR3 is TGTGCCAGCAGCTTAAATAGCCAGGGAAATTCACCCCTCCACTTT. The V call is TRBV7-6, the J call TRBJ1-6; the D gene is possibly TRBD1 (5 bases). From germline, CDR1 is SGHVS and CDR2 FNYEAQ. Trimming left V 2 bases short and J 7 bases short, with 12 bases between. The CDR3 is made up of 15 amino acids. Full variable domain (rest looked up from reference TRBV7-6 and TRBJ1-6): GAGVSQSPRYKVTKRGQDVALRCDPISGHVSLYWYRQALGQGPEFLTYFNYEAQQDKSGLPNDRFSAERPEGSISTLTIQRTEQRDSAMYRCASSLNSQGNSPLHFGNGTRLTVT.

Of note for this clonotype: This may come from a read error, since a much larger clone is one base off. This chain links TRBV12-3 or TRBV12-4 with TRBJ2-7; a weak D match, TRBD1 (6 bases). CDR3 size: 13 residues. The germline V and J ends were trimmed by 5 bases and 6 bases, with 14 bases remaining between them. CDR3 sequence reads: CASSRLGGREQYF. CDR3 bases: TGTGCCAGCAGTAGGTTAGGGGGACGCGAGCAGTACTTC.

The chain has TRBV10-3 and TRBJ2-5, with 8 bases matching TRBD2. The J call is in doubt because the DNA end fits TRBJ2-7 better. This CDR3 spans 12 amino acids. The germline V gene encodes CDR1 ENHRY and CDR2 SYGVKD. Here the CDR3 reads CAISGGGGEQYF. As DNA, the CDR3 is TGTGCCATCAGCGGGGGGGGAGGCGAGCAGTACTTC.

This chain joins TRBV5-1 and TRBJ2-2; D possibly uses TRBD1 or TRBD2 (6 bases each). V was shortened by 4 bases and J by 5 bases, with 15 bases between the two germline ends. Germline V gene lookup returns CDR1 SGHRS and CDR2 YFSETQ. The CDR3 contains 15 residues. This CDR3 is CASSERQGTTGELFF. The CDR3 DNA is TGCGCCAGCAGCGAGCGGCAGGGGACTACCGGGGAGCTGTTTTTT.

The chain uses TRBV7-6 and TRBJ2-3; 11 nucleotides match TRBD2. The germline CDR1 and CDR2 sequences are SGHVS and FNYEAQ. The CDR3 is 17 residues long. Trimming took 0 bases from V and 3 from J; bases not matched to a gene: 5. This CDR3 is CASSLAYASGGTDTQYF. DNA for the CDR3: TGTGCCAGCAGCTTAGCGTACGCTAGCGGGGGGACAGATACGCAGTATTTT.

The rearrangement joins TRBV29-1 to TRBJ1-2; possibly TRBD1 for D (5 bases). Germline V gene sequence: CDR1 SQVTM, CDR2 ANQGSEA. The CDR3 loop spans 13 amino acids. Trimming pared 5 bases from V and 4 bases from J, leaving 14 bases between. DNA for the CDR3: TGCAGCGTTCAGATGGGACGGCTCTATGGCTACACCTTC. As protein: CSVQMGRLYGYTF.

Worth noting for this clonotype: This may be a read error, as it is one base from a much larger clone. This chain uses TRBV12-3 or TRBV12-4 with TRBJ2-4; 7 positions agree with TRBD1. This CDR3 comprises 15 residues. CDR3 sequence: CACSTGVIAKNIQYF. CDR3 sequence (DNA): TGTGCCTGCAGTACAGGGGTAATAGCCAAAAACATTCAGTACTTC.

This clonotype was counted between two and nine times. This chain connects TRBV7-2 to TRBJ2-3; perhaps TRBD1 as D (6 bases). Germline V lookup: CDR1 SGHTA, CDR2 FQGNSA. V dropped 1 base and J dropped 0 bases, with 11 bases sitting between them. This CDR3 is built from 16 residues. The CDR3 sequence is CASSLDRATSTDTQYF. CDR3 sequence (DNA): TGTGCCAGCAGCTTAGACAGGGCCACTAGCACAGATACGCAGTATTTT.

This clonotype appeared many times. The V call is TRBV29-1, the J call TRBJ2-5; no reliable D call. The length of the CDR3 is 13 residues. The germline V gene has CDR1 SQVTM and CDR2 ANQGSEA. The V end lost 3 bases, the J end lost 5 bases, and 13 bases lay between the germline ends. CDR3 sequence reads: CSVDPTVGETQYF. CDR3 DNA sequence: TGCAGCGTTGACCCCACAGTGGGGGAGACCCAGTACTTC.

The genes are TRBV3-1 and TRBJ2-7; 7 bases line up with TRBD1. The CDR3 has 14 amino acids. Germline trimming cut 5 bases from V and 4 bases from J; bases unmatched to any gene: 8. CDR1 is LGHDT, CDR2 YNNKEL, per germline (reference sequence). The CDR3 here is CASSSPARGYEQYF. The CDR3 DNA reads as TGTGCCAGCAGCTCTCCGGCCAGGGGGTACGAGCAGTACTTC.

This clonotype was detected a few times. The J gene is TRBJ2-4, the V gene TRBV3-1; the match to TRBD1 covers 9 bases. Looked up from germline, CDR1 is LGHDT and CDR2 is YNNKEL (reference sequence). Losses at the gene ends were 4 bases for V and 1 base for J; bases not matched to a gene: 5. The CDR3 extends over 16 amino acids. The CDR3 DNA is TGTGCCAGCAGCCCGTCCGACAGGGGGGCCAAAAACATTCAGTACTTC. Its translation: CASSPSDRGAKNIQYF. The full variable domain, rest sourced from reference TRBV3-1 and TRBJ2-4, is DTAVSQTPKYLVTQMGNDKSIKCEQNLGHDTMYWYKQDSKKFLKIMFSYNNKELIINETVPNRFSPKSPDKAHLNLHINSLELGDSAVYFCASSPSDRGAKNIQYFGAGTRLSVL.

In DNA form, the CDR3 reads TGTGCCAGCAGTTACAACGGGGCCCGCTATGGCTACACCTTC. Protein sequence: CASSYNGARYGYTF. V gene TRBV6-5 combines with J gene TRBJ1-2, with TRBD1 as a possible D gene (5 bases). CDR1 and CDR2 (germline): MNHEY, SVGAGI. The CDR3 is made up of 14 amino acids. Trimming shortened V by 2 bases and J by 4 bases, and 11 bases separated the two germline ends.

The chain carries TRBV11-2 and TRBJ2-5, with D possibly TRBD1 on 5 matching bases. In germline, CDR1 is SGHAT, CDR2 FQNNGV. The CDR3 covers 14 residues. The V and J ends lost 5 bases and 5 bases respectively, with 15 bases between them. CDR3 nucleotides: TGTGCCAGCAGCGCCTCCTCTAGGGGCGAGACCCAGTACTTC. This codes for CASSASSRGETQYF.

This rearrangement joins TRBV20-1 to TRBJ2-1; 11 bases align to TRBD2. The better agreement between TRBJ2-7 and the DNA end casts doubt on the J call. CDR3 size: 18 residues. Germline values: CDR1 DFQATT, CDR2 SNEGSKA (reference sequence). The CDR3 coding sequence is TGCAGTGCTAGAGATCTAGCGGGAGGCTATTATTCCTACAATGAGCAGTACTTC. This encodes CSARDLAGGYYSYNEQYF.

This clonotype was counted ten times or more. The J gene is TRBJ2-7, the V gene TRBV4-2; 8 bases are a match to TRBD2. This CDR3 has 11 amino acids. CDR1 is LGHNA, CDR2 YNFKEQ, per germline. CDR3 residues: CATSGSYEQYF. The CDR3 DNA is TGTGCAACCAGCGGGAGCTACGAGCAGTACTTC.